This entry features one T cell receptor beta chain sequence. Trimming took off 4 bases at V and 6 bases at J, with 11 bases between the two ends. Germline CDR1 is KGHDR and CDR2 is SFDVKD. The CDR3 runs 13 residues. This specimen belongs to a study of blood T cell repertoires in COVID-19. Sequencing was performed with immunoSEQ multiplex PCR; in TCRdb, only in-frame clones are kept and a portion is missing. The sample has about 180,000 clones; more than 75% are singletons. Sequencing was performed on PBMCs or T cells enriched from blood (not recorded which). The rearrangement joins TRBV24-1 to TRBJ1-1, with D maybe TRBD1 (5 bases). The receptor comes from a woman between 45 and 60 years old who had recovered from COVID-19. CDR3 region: CATSDRTGAEAFF. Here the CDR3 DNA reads TGTGCCACCAGTGACAGGACGGGGGCTGAAGCTTTCTTT.